This TCR beta chain derives from a study of CD8+ T cells in alopecia areata. For the study at large: It was oral tofacitinib, at 5 to 10 mg twice daily, that treated patients received. Tofacitinib ran for 6 to 18 months before 6 months off drug.

Once RNA had been extracted, it was reverse transcribed into cDNA to act as the sequencing template. The table came from immunoSEQ multiplex PCR; TCRdb's copy has only in-frame clones and leaves some out. The sample shows about 250,000 clones, around 67% of them seen only once. This specimen consisted of CD4+ T cells sorted from blood, obtained at week 0. The receptor's source is a human donor with alopecia areata.

CDR3 region: CASSQAQALPNYGYTF. CDR3 bases: TGCGCCAGCAGCCAAGCTCAGGCGCTACCTAACTATGGCTACACCTTC. This chain connects TRBV4-1 to TRBJ1-2; D remains ambiguous. This CDR3 comprises 16 residues. In germline, CDR1 is MGHRA, CDR2 YSYEKL. Trimming pared 1 base from V and 0 bases from J, leaving 12 bases between.